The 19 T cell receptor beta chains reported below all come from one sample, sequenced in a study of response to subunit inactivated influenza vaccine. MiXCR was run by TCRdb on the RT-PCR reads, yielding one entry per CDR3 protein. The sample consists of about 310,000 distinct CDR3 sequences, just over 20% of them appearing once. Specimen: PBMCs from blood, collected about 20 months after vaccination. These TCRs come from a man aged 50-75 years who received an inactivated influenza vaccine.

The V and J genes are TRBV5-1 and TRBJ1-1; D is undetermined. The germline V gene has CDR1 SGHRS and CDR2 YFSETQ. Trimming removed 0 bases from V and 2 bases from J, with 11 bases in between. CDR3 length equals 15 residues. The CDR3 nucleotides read TGCGCCAGCAGCTTGGGCGGAAACTTAAACACTGAAGCTTTCTTT. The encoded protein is CASSLGGNLNTEAFF.

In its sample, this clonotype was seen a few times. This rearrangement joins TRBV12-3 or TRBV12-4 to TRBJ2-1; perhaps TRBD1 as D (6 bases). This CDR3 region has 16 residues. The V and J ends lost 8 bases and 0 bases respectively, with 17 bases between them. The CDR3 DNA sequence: TGTGCCAGCGCTGGGGGCGGCTTTAGCTCCTACAATGAGCAGTTCTTC. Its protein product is CASAGGGFSSYNEQFF.

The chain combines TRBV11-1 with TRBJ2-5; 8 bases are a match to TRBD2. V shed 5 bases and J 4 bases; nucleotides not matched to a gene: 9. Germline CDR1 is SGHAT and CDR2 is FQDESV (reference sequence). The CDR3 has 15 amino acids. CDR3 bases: TGTGCCAGCAGCCACGGGGGGGTAGGAGGAGAGACCCAGTACTTC. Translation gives CASSHGGVGGETQYF. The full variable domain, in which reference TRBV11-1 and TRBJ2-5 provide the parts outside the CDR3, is EAEVAQSPRYKITEKSQAVAFWCDPISGHATLYWYRQILGQGPELLVQFQDESVVDDSQLPKDRFSAERLKGVDSTLKIQPAELGDSAMYLCASSHGGVGGETQYFGPGTRLLVL.

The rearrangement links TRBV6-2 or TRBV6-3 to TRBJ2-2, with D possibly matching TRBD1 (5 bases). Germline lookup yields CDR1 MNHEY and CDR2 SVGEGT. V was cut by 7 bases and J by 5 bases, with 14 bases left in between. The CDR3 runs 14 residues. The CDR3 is CASIPQGWTGELFF. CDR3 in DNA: TGTGCCAGCATCCCCCAGGGTTGGACCGGGGAGCTGTTTTTT.

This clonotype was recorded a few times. CDR3: CASTPGQGKGQPQHF. DNA of the CDR3: TGTGCCAGTACCCCGGGACAGGGAAAGGGGCAGCCCCAGCATTTT. The chain joins TRBV19 to TRBJ1-5; 9 bases are shared with TRBD1. Germline CDR1 reads LNHDA; CDR2 reads SQIVND (reference sequence). The CDR3 extends over 15 amino acids. V was clipped by 7 bases and J by 7 bases; unmatched bases: 11.

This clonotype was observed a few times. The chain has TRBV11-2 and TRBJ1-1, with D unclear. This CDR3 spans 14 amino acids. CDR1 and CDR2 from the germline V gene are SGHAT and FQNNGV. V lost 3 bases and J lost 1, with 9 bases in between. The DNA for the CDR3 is TGTGCCAGCAGCTTCCTAGCTAGGAACACTGAAGCTTTCTTT. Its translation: CASSFLARNTEAFF.

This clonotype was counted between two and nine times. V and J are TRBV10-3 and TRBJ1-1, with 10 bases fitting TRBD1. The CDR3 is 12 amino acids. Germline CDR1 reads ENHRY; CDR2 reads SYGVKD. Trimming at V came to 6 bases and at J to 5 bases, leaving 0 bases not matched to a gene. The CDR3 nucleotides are TGTGCCATCAGGGGACAGGGGACTGAAGCTTTCTTT. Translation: CAIRGQGTEAFF.

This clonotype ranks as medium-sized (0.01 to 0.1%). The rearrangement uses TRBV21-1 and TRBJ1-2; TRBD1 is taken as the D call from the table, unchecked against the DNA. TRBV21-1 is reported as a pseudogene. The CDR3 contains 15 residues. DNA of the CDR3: TGTGCCAGCAGCCAAAAGCGCAGGGGGCTTTATGGCTACACCTTC. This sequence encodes CASSQKRRGLYGYTF.

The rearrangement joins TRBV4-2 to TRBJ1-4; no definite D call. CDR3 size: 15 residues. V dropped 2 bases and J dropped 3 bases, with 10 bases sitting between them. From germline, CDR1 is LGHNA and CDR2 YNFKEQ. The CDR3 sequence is CASSQTTRSNEKLFF. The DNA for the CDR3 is TGTGCCAGCAGCCAAACAACGCGATCTAATGAAAAACTGTTTTTT.

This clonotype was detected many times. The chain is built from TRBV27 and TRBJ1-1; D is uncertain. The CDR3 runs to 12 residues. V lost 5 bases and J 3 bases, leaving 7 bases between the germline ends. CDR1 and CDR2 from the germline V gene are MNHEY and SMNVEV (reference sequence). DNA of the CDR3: TGTGCCAGCAGTGCGGCCTACACTGAAGCTTTCTTT. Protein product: CASSAAYTEAFF.

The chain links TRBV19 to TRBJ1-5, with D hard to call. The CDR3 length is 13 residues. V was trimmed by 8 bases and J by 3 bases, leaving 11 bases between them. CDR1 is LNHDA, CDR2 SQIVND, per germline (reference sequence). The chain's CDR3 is CASQRRANQPQHF. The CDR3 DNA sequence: TGTGCCAGTCAGAGGAGGGCCAATCAGCCCCAGCATTTT.

The CDR3 nucleotides read TGCAGTGCTAGAGTCGGCAGTAATAGCAATCAGCCCCAGCATTTT. This translates into CSARVGSNSNQPQHF. The genes are TRBV20-1 and TRBJ1-5, with no clear D. V lost 1 base to trimming and J lost 0 bases, with 10 bases between them. This CDR3 comprises 15 residues. Germline V gene lookup returns CDR1 DFQATT and CDR2 SNEGSKA (reference sequence).

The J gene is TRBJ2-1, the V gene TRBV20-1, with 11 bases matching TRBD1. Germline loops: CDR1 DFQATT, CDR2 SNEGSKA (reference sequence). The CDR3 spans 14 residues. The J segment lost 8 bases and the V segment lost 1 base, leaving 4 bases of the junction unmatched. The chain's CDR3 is CSARGDRGMYEQFF. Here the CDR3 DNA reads TGCAGTGCTAGAGGGGACAGGGGGATGTATGAGCAGTTCTTC.

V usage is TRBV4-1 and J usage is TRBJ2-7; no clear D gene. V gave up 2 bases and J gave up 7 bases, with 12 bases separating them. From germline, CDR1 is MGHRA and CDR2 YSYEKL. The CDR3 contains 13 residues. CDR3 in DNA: TGCGCCAGCAGCCAATCCCTTGGAGCTGAGCAGTACTTC. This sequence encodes CASSQSLGAEQYF.

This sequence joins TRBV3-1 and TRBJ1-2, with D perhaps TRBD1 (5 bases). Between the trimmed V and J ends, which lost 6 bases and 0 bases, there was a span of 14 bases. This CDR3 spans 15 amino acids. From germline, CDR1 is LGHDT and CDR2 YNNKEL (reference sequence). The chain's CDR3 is CASSPQATSNYGYTF. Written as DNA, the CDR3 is TGTGCCAGCAGTCCACAGGCTACCTCTAACTATGGCTACACCTTC. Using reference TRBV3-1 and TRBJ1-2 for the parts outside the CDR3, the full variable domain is DTAVSQTPKYLVTQMGNDKSIKCEQNLGHDTMYWYKQDSKKFLKIMFSYNNKELIINETVPNRFSPKSPDKAHLNLHINSLELGDSAVYFCASSPQATSNYGYTFGSGTRLTVV.

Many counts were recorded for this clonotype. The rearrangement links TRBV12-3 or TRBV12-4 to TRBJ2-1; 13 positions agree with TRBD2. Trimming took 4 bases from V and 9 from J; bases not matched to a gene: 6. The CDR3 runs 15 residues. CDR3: CASSSPGLAGLEQFF. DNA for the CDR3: TGTGCCAGCAGTTCACCGGGACTAGCGGGACTTGAGCAGTTCTTC.

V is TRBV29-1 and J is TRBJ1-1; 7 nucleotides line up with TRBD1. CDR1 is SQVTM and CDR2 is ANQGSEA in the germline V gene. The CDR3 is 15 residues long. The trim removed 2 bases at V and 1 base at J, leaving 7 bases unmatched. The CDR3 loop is CSVEFTGVPNTEAFF. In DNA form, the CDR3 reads TGCAGCGTTGAATTTACAGGGGTCCCGAACACTGAAGCTTTCTTT.

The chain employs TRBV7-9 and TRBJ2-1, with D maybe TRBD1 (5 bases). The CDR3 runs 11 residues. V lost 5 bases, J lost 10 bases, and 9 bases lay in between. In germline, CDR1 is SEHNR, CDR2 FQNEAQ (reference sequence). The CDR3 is CASSHNREQFF. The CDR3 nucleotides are TGTGCCAGCAGCCATAACAGGGAGCAGTTCTTC.

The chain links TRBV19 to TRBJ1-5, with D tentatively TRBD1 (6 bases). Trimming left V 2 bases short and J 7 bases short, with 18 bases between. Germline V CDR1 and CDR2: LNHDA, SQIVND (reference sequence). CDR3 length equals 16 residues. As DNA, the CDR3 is TGTGCCAGTAGTATAATAGGTGGCAGGGGAAGGCAGCCCCAGCATTTT. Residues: CASSIIGGRGRQPQHF.